These 9 T cell receptor beta chains were sequenced from one sample in a study of tumor and adjacent non-tumor tissue in lung cancer. This sample's RNA came from whole unsorted tissue. TCRbeta libraries were built with three rounds of nested PCR, modified from ARM-PCR. TCRdb reanalysed the multiplex PCR reads using MiXCR and keeps one entry per CDR3 protein. The sample contains tens of thousands of distinct CDR3 sequences, 60% to 85% of which appear only once. The sequencing input was lung tumor tissue. All receptors derive from a woman between 50 and 59 years old with non-small cell lung cancer.

CDR3 bases: TGTGCCATCAGTGCTTCCGCCGGACTCAGCCATCAGCACCATCATTTT. Translating gives CAISASAGLSHQHHHF. This chain joins TRBV10-3 and TRBJ1-5, with D hard to call. This CDR3 has 16 residues. V dropped 4 bases and J dropped 16 bases, with 29 bases sitting between them. Germline loops: CDR1 ENHRY, CDR2 SYGVKD.

The V and J genes are TRBV6-6 and TRBJ1-3, with D unresolved. The length of the CDR3 is 14 residues. Per the germline V gene, CDR1 is MNHNY and CDR2 is SVGAGI (reference sequence). V lost 7 bases to trimming and J lost 14 bases, with 24 bases between them. The CDR3 DNA reads as TGTGCCAGCATTCAACAGTCCCCTGGAAACACTGTATATTTT. It yields the protein CASIQQSPGNTVYF.

This clonotype has only one observation. The chain is built from TRBV6-2 or TRBV6-3 and TRBJ2-7, with D possibly matching TRBD2 (6 bases). Germline CDR1 and CDR2: MNHEY and SVGEGT. The CDR3 has 15 residues. V was shortened by 0 bases and J by 5 bases, with 14 bases between the two germline ends. The CDR3 DNA reads TGTGCCAGCAGTTACTCGGCGGGGAGCACTCACGAGCAGTACTTC. This codes for CASSYSAGSTHEQYF.

Many counts were recorded for this clonotype. The V and J genes are TRBV20-1 and TRBJ1-6; unclear D gene. The germline CDR1 and CDR2 sequences are DFQATT and SNEGSKA (reference sequence). The V and J ends lost 6 bases and 6 bases respectively, with 12 bases between them. The CDR3 has 13 amino acids. The CDR3 protein is CSAPGRINSPLHF. CDR3 DNA sequence: TGCAGTGCCCCCGGTAGGATTAATTCACCCCTCCACTTT.

On this clonotype: A much larger clone differs by one base, so this may be a read error. This is likely a read error, given that the CDR3 carries no conserved phenylalanine or tryptophan at its end. V gene TRBV24-1 combines with J gene TRBJ2-2, with 9 bases identical to TRBD1. Germline V gene sequence: CDR1 KGHDR, CDR2 SFDVKD. The CDR3 has 16 amino acids. The junction had 3 bases not matched to a gene; V was cut back by 5 bases and J by 0 bases. In nucleotides, the CDR3 is TGTGCCACCAGTGGGACAGGGGCCCCGAACACCGGGGAGCTGTTTTTA. Translating it yields CATSGTGAPNTGELFL.

This clonotype was recorded once. Compared with germline, one end of the junction differs, possibly owing to a read error. The rearrangement links TRBV12-3 or TRBV12-4 to TRBJ1-5; TRBD1 is a possible D gene (5 bases). The CDR3 consists of 15 residues. The CDR3 loop is CTSSSDGGINQPQHF. The CDR3 DNA reads as TGTACCAGCAGTTCGGATGGGGGGATTAATCAGCCCCAGCATTTT.

Of note for this clonotype: The junction departs from germline at one end; a sequencing error may be responsible. CDR3 sequence (DNA): TGCGCCAGCACGGGGAGCTACCCAACTAATGAAAAATTGCCTTTT. This translates into CASTGSYPTNEKLPF. The chain uses TRBV4-1 and TRBJ1-4; D call uncertain. The CDR3 consists of 15 residues. The germline gives CDR1 MGHRA, CDR2 YSYEKL.

Note on this clonotype: In this CDR3 the conserved last residue, phenylalanine or tryptophan, is missing, so a read error is likely. The chain carries TRBV29-1 and TRBJ1-1; D is undetermined. The ends were cut back, 4 bases at V and 1 base at J, with 10 bases in the middle. Germline V gene sequence: CDR1 SQVTM, CDR2 ANQGSEA. This CDR3 region has 13 residues. The CDR3 here is CSVGGPKNTEAFI. The CDR3 nucleotides are TGCAGCGTTGGCGGGCCTAAGAACACTGAAGCTTTCATT.

Details on this clonotype: At one boundary the junction diverges from the germline segment, which might be a read error. The J gene is TRBJ2-1, the V gene TRBV6-2 or TRBV6-3; D ambiguous. Germline CDR1 and CDR2: MNHEY and SVGEGT. The CDR3 loop spans 15 amino acids. The DNA of the CDR3 is TGTACCAGCAGGCAGACCCTCACGTGGGGCAATGAGCAGTTCTTC. Residues: CTSRQTLTWGNEQFF.